A selection of T cell receptor beta chains follows, all from one sample in a study of shared clonotypes between healthy human individuals. Assay used: immunoSEQ multiplex PCR; TCRdb lists only in-frame clones, some missing. The top ten hold around 0.61% of the sample, which has over a million clones, approximately 80% seen once. Sequencing used memory CD4+ T cells from PBMCs. Source of these receptors: a man aged 18 to 29 in good health. Some clones in this sample may be carry-over from other donors' samples. CDR3s include the opening cysteine and the closing phenylalanine or tryptophan. The D gene is left open where the match is weak. The size field is filled for only some rows; it gives once, few, many or a size class.

v_call	d_call	clone_size	j_call	cdr3_nt	cdr3_aa
TRBV18	.	.	TRBJ2-3	TGTGCCAGCTCACCGCCCGGGACCAGAAACCCAGATACGCAGTATTTT	CASSPPGTRNPDTQYF
TRBV27	.	many	TRBJ1-2	TGTGCCAGCAGTCCCTCGGGCTTTGGCTATGGCTACACCTTC	CASSPSGFGYGYTF
TRBV4-2	TRBD2	.	TRBJ2-7	TGTGCCAGCAGCCTTAGCGGGAACCCCCACGAGCAGTACTTC	CASSLSGNPHEQYF
TRBV5-1	.	.	TRBJ2-5	TGCGCCAGCAGCCGGGGTTGGCGGACGGAAGAGACCCAGTACTTC	CASSRGWRTEETQYF
TRBV7-9	.	.	TRBJ2-3	TGTGCCAGCAGCTTCAACGGGCTCCGAGATACGCAGTATTTT	CASSFNGLRDTQYF
TRBV7-3	TRBD2	.	TRBJ2-7	TGTGCCAGCAGTCCTAGCGGGCTAGTCTCCTACGAGCAGTACTTC	CASSPSGLVSYEQYF
TRBV4-1	TRBD1	.	TRBJ2-5	TGCGCCAGCAGCCAACTGGGACAGCAAGAGACCCAGTACTTC	CASSQLGQQETQYF
TRBV2	.	.	TRBJ1-3	TGTGCCAGCAACACAGGTTTTCCTGGAAACACCATATATTTT	CASNTGFPGNTIYF
TRBV20-1	.	many	TRBJ1-2	TGCAGTGCCCCTCAGTACTATGGCTACACCTTC	CSAPQYYGYTF
TRBV5-4	.	.	TRBJ2-1	TGTGCCAGCAGCTTGTTACCCAGCGCCAATGAGCAGTTCTTC	CASSLLPSANEQFF
TRBV5-4	.	.	TRBJ1-3	TGTGCCAGCGGCGGGAGCTCTGGAAACACCATATATTTT	CASGGSSGNTIYF
TRBV18	.	.	TRBJ2-2	TGTGCCAGCTCACCGAACGGCGGAACGAACACCGGGGAGCTGTTTTTT	CASSPNGGTNTGELFF
TRBV2	TRBD1	.	TRBJ1-1	TGTGCCAGCACCCTGAACAGGGGAGGGGCTGAAGCTTTCTTT	CASTLNRGGAEAFF
TRBV10-3	.	once	TRBJ1-2	TGTGCCATCAGTGAGTCGGATGACTATGGCTACACCTTC	CAISESDDYGYTF
TRBV18	.	few	TRBJ1-1	TGTGCCAGCTCTGGGGGAGGCACTGAAGCTTTCTTT	CASSGGGTEAFF